The T cell receptor (beta chain) under discussion was sequenced for a study of shared clonotypes between healthy human individuals. Study-wide results and caveats: Naive subsets, compared against memory subsets, generally had larger estimated richness values. What limited the represented genetic and exposure-history diversity was the small number of donors.

Each cell subset's genomic DNA was divided evenly among several immunoSEQ plates. The table came from immunoSEQ multiplex PCR; TCRdb's copy has only in-frame clones and leaves some out. The repertoire holds 2,100,000 or so clones, approximately 96% seen once, with around 0.13% in the top ten. About this clone itself: Its antigen remains unidentified.

Sequencing was carried out using naive CD4+ T cells sorted from blood. Subset meaning: CD45RA+ positively selected. The TCR was taken from a man younger than 35 in good health.

CDR3 in amino acids: CASSLARDTQYF. Written as DNA, the CDR3 is TGTGCCAGCAGTTTAGCCCGAGATACGCAGTATTTT. This chain uses TRBV28 with TRBJ2-3; no clear D gene. The CDR3 length is 12 residues. Between the trimmed V and J ends, which lost 2 bases and 5 bases, there was a span of 5 bases. CDR1 MDHEN and CDR2 SYDVKM come from the germline V gene.